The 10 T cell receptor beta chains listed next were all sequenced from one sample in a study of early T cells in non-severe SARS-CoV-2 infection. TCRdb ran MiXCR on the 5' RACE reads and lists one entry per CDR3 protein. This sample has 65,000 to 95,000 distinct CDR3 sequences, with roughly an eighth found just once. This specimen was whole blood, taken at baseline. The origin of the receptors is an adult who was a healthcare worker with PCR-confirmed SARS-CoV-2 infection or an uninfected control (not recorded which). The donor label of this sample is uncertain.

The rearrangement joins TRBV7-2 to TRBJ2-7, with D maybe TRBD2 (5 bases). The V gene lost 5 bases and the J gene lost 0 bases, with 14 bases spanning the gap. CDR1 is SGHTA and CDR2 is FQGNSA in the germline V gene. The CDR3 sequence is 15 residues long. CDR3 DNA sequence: TGTGCCAGCAGCGCGTCGGGGTTTAGCTCCTACGAGCAGTACTTC. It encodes CASSASGFSSYEQYF.

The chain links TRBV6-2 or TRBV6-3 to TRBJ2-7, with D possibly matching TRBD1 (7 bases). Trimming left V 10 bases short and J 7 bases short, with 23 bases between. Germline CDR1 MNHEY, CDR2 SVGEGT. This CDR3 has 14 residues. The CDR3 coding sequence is TGTGCCACCAGCCGAGGAGGGACAGCCTCAGAGCAGTACTTC. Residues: CATSRGGTASEQYF.

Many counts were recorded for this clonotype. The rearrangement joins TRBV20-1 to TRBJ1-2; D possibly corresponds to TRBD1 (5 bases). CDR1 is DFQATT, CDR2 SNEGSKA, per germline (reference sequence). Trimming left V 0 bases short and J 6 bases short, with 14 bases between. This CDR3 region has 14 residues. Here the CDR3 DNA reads TGCAGTGCTAGAGATGCCCAGGGAGCCCATGGCTACACCTTC. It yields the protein CSARDAQGAHGYTF.

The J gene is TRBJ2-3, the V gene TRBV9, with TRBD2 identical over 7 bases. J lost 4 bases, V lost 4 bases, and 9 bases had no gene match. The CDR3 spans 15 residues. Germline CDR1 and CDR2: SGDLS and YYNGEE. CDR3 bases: TGTGCCAGCAGCCCCCAAGCGGGGTCGGCAGATACGCAGTATTTT. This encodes CASSPQAGSADTQYF.

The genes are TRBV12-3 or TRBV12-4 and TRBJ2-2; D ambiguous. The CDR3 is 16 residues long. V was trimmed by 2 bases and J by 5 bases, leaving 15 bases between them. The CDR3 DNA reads TGTGCCAGCAGTTTAATGTTTTCGTCTGAAACCGGGGAGCTGTTTTTT. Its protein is CASSLMFSSETGELFF.

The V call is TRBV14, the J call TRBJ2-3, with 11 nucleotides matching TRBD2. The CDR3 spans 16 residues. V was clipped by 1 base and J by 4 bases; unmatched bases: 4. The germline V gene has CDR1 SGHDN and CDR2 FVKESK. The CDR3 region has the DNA TGTGCCAGCAGCCAAGGACTAGCGGGATTTGCAGATACGCAGTATTTT. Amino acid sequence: CASSQGLAGFADTQYF.

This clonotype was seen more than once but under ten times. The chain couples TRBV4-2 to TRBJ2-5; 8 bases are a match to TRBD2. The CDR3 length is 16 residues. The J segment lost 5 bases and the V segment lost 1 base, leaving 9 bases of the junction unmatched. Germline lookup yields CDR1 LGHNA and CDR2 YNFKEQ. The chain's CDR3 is CASSQGDLAGTETQYF. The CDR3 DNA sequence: TGTGCCAGCAGCCAAGGAGATTTAGCGGGAACGGAGACCCAGTACTTC.

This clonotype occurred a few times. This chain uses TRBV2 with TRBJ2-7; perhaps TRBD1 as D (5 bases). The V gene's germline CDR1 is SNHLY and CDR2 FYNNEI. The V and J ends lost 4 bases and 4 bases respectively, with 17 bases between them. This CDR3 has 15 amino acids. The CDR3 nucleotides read TGTGCCAGCAGTGTGTCCTGGGGCCCGTCTTACGAGCAGTACTTC. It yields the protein CASSVSWGPSYEQYF.

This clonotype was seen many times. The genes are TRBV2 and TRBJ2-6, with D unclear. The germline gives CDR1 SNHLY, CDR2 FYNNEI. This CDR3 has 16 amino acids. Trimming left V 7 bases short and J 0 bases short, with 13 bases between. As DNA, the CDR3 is TGTGCCAGCAATCGACGGCTGGGCTCTGGGGCCAACGTCCTGACTTTC. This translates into CASNRRLGSGANVLTF.

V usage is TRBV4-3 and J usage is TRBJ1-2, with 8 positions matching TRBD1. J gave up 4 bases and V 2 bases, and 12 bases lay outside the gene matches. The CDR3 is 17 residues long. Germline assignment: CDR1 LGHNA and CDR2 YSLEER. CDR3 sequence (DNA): TGCGCCAGCAGCCAAAAGGGGGCTTCCGGGACAGGCTATGGCTACACCTTC. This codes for CASSQKGASGTGYGYTF.